This TCR beta chain came from a study of T-cell reconstitution after alpha-beta-depleted transplantation in children (dated by TCRdb to about 2016). Some background on the complete study: Using TCR repertoire profiling, the study quantitatively followed how T-cell immune reconstitution unfolded in children after TCRalphabeta/CD19-depleted allogeneic hematopoietic cell transplantation.

To note about this clonotype: Its antigen is still unknown. The record has no base qualities; no much larger clone is one base away.

General findings and caveats noted by the study authors: The frequencies of hyperexpanded clones fell over the following months, and after one year, T-cell counts and TCRbeta diversity were mostly attributed to newly produced T cells. About two months after transplant, the apparently early recovery of alphabetaT-cell counts reportedly depended on just several hundred clones that had expanded rapidly and came from non-depleted graft cells. In some patients, the high TCRbeta diversity seen at day 60 was put down to recipient T cells and intrathymic progenitors that had survived conditioning.

The library was obtained by PCR. The listed sequencing device is Illumina HiSeq 2500. To normalize quantification of the TCRbeta repertoire, the TCR libraries were built with molecular barcoding that relied on unique molecular identifiers. TCRdb reprocessing: public reads trimmed at Q25 with fastp, clones called with MiXCR, in-frame beta chains kept. All rows with the same CDR3 protein become a single entry with the most common DNA and genes. The table for this sample lists roughly 570,000 distinct CDR3 sequences; roughly 30% of them were counted only once. Clones ranked in the top ten supply around a third of the sample. The treatment or condition label on this specimen signifies: allogeneic hematopoietic cell transplantation with graft depleted of TCRalphabeta T cells and CD19 B cells. The transplant recipients were children given TCRalphabeta/CD19-depleted allogeneic hematopoietic cell grafts.

This clonotype originated in a boy in the first two years of life with Wiskott-Aldrich syndrome, due to receive a stem cell transplant. The material sequenced was PBMCs, taken before TCRalphabeta/CD19-depleted stem cell transplant.

The sequenced DNA is TGTGCCAGCAGAACGGCAGGGGAAAATCAGCCCCAGCATTTT. Its translation reads: CASRTAGENQPQHF. The chain joins TRBV2 to TRBJ1-5, and perhaps TRBD1 as D gene, on 6 matching bases. According to the germline V gene, CDR1 reads SNHLY and CDR2 reads FYNNEI. The junction carries 13 bases between V and J, which are trimmed by 6 bases and 4 bases respectively. The CDR3 starts with the cysteine, ends with the phenylalanine, and has 14 residues. Here the CDR3 DNA is all that survives: 42 bases in frame from base 1.